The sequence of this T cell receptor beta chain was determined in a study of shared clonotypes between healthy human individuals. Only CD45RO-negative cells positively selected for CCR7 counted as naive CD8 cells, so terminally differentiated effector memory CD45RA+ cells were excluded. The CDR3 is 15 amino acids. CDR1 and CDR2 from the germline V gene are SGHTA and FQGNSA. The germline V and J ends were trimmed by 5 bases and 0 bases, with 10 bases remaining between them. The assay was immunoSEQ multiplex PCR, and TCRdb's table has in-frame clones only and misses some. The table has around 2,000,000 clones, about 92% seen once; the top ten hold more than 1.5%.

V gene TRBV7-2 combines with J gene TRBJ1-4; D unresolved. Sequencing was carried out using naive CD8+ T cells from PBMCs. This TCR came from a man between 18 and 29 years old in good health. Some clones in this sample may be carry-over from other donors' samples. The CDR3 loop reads CASSLDIPTNEKLFF. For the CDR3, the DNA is TGTGCCAGCAGCCTTGACATTCCAACTAATGAAAAACTGTTTTTT.